This T cell receptor beta chain derives from a study of T cells in Graves' hyperthyroidism and ophthalmopathy. RNA transcripts served as the template for amplifying TCR beta CDR3 regions. The HTBI set primed first-round TCR CDR3 RT-PCR. A single record per CDR3 protein comes from TCRdb applying MiXCR to the multiplex PCR reads. This sample has about 300,000 distinct CDR3 sequences; 15% to 20% occur once, and the top ten carry about 35%. Patients were excluded because of uncontrolled infection, other autoimmune disease, pregnancy or lactation. This clonotype was counted many times. The sample comprised blood. This sequence originates from a man aged 50-60 years with Graves' ophthalmopathy.

CDR3 bases: TGTGCCAGCTCGCGCCGGGACGAAAGCTCCTACGAGCAGTACTTC. It specifies CASSRRDESSYEQYF. V and J are TRBV18 and TRBJ2-7, with D perhaps given as TRBD1 or TRBD2 (5 bases each). The germline gives CDR1 KGHSH, CDR2 LQKENI. The CDR3 runs to 15 residues. The germline V and J ends were trimmed by 6 bases and 0 bases, with 15 bases remaining between them.